A single sample gave rise to the 24 T cell receptor beta chains below, sequenced in a study of T-cell memory formation after mild COVID-19. TCRdb called the 5' RACE reads again in MiXCR, with one record for every CDR3 protein. The table includes around 90,000 distinct CDR3 sequences, more than 12% detected once. The sequenced material came from PBMCs or a T cell subset sorted from them (not recorded which). These receptors were collected from a man between 18 and 35 years old who had mild COVID-19 (a few samples of this study predate the infection). Cell type and time point are not known.

This clonotype was seen a handful of times. For the CDR3, the DNA is TGTGCCAGCAGCCTGATTCCTAGCGGGGGGGACCGGGAGACCCAGTACTTC. Its protein is CASSLIPSGGDRETQYF. The J gene is TRBJ2-5, the V gene TRBV7-2; TRBD2 matches 12 bases. This CDR3 has 17 residues. CDR1 is SGHTA, CDR2 FQGNSA, per germline. The ends lost 5 bases at V and 5 bases at J; junction bases unmatched: 12.

A word on this clonotype: A single base separates this from a much larger clone, so it may be a read error. This rearrangement joins TRBV6-5 to TRBJ2-2, with D tentatively TRBD2 (5 bases). CDR1 and CDR2 (germline): MNHEY, SVGAGI. CDR3 size: 13 residues. CDR3: CASSPRNTGELYF. CDR3 nucleotides: TGTGCCAGCAGCCCGCGTAACACCGGGGAGCTGTATTTT.

The gene calls are TRBV9 and TRBJ2-2, with TRBD1 identical over 9 bases. With 5 bases clipped from V and 2 bases from J, the junction kept 10 bases outside the gene matches. CDR1 SGDLS and CDR2 YYNGEE come from the germline V gene. The CDR3 extends over 17 amino acids. The CDR3 DNA reads as TGTGCCAGCAGTATAAACCGGGACAGGGTCAACACCGGGGAGCTGTTTTTT. Its protein product is CASSINRDRVNTGELFF.

This clonotype was counted many times. The V and J genes are TRBV6-5 and TRBJ2-3; no definite D call. This CDR3 comprises 14 residues. Germline lookup yields CDR1 MNHEY and CDR2 SVGAGI. Between the trimmed V and J ends, which lost 4 bases and 2 bases, there was a span of 10 bases. This CDR3 is CASSFAGATDTQYF. CDR3 bases: TGTGCCAGCAGTTTCGCAGGCGCCACAGATACGCAGTATTTT.

This clonotype was seen a handful of times. The V and J genes are TRBV4-3 and TRBJ2-5, with D tentatively TRBD1 (5 bases). Trimming took off 0 bases at V and 7 bases at J, with 15 bases between the two ends. Germline lookup yields CDR1 LGHNA and CDR2 YSLEER. The CDR3 length is 15 residues. The CDR3 spells CASSQDSGPSGTQYF. Here the CDR3 DNA reads TGCGCCAGCAGCCAAGATTCAGGGCCCTCGGGGACCCAGTACTTC.

This clonotype has ten or more counts. The chain couples TRBV7-6 to TRBJ2-3, with 11 bases lining up with TRBD1. This CDR3 is 15 amino acids long. Per the germline V gene, CDR1 is SGHVS and CDR2 is FNYEAQ. V was clipped by 5 bases and J by 4 bases; unmatched bases: 5. CDR3 sequence (DNA): TGTGCCAGCAGCCCAGGACAGGGGGCGGCAGATACGCAGTATTTT. Translation gives CASSPGQGAADTQYF.

The chain joins TRBV9 to TRBJ2-5; D is possibly TRBD2 (6 bases). This CDR3 contains 13 residues. Germline CDR1 reads SGDLS; CDR2 reads YYNGEE. V dropped 0 bases and J dropped 4 bases, with 7 bases sitting between them. CDR3 sequence: CASSVGGVETQYF. In nucleotides, the CDR3 is TGTGCCAGCAGCGTAGGGGGGGTAGAGACCCAGTACTTC.

Regarding this clonotype: The junction departs from germline at one end; a sequencing error may be responsible. V usage is TRBV7-7 and J usage is TRBJ1-1; D remains unclear. The CDR3 is 13 amino acids. Germline-derived CDR1 and CDR2 are SSHAT and FNYEAQ (reference sequence). CDR3: CASSLDLNTEAFF. In nucleotides, the CDR3 is TGTGCTAGCAGCTTAGACCTGAACACTGAAGCTTTCTTT.

This clonotype turned up a few times. The V call is TRBV27, the J call TRBJ2-7; D tentatively fits TRBD1 or TRBD2 (5 bases each). The V end was cut by 1 base, the J end by 5 bases, with 9 bases between. The CDR3 covers 13 residues. From germline, CDR1 is MNHEY and CDR2 SMNVEV (reference sequence). Here the CDR3 reads CASSLYRDHEQYF. The CDR3 DNA reads TGTGCCAGCAGTTTATACCGGGACCACGAGCAGTACTTC.

The chain uses TRBV15 and TRBJ1-5; 9 bases are shared with TRBD1. This CDR3 is 15 amino acids long. With 3 bases clipped from V and 4 bases from J, the junction kept 4 bases outside the gene matches. Per germline, CDR1 LNHNV and CDR2 YYDKDF (reference sequence). The CDR3 region has the DNA TGTGCCACCAGCAGGCGGGGGACAGGGAATCAGCCCCAGCATTTT. Amino acid sequence: CATSRRGTGNQPQHF.

This chain links TRBV27 with TRBJ2-3; 12 bases agree with TRBD2. Trimming cost V 5 bases and J 6 bases; bases outside gene matches: 6. This CDR3 is 15 amino acids long. Looked up from germline, CDR1 is MNHEY and CDR2 is SMNVEV (reference sequence). CDR3 amino acids: CASSSLAGGQDTQYF. CDR3 nucleotide sequence: TGTGCCAGCAGTAGTCTAGCGGGGGGGCAGGATACGCAGTATTTT.

This clonotype has only a few counts. The genes are TRBV6-5 and TRBJ1-2, with a tentative D call TRBD1 (5 bases). The germline V gene encodes CDR1 MNHEY and CDR2 SVGAGI. This CDR3 is built from 13 residues. The V end lost 2 bases, the J end lost 2 bases, and 6 bases lay between the germline ends. CDR3 in amino acids: CASSYNRNYGYTF. The DNA for the CDR3 is TGTGCCAGCAGTTACAACAGGAACTATGGCTACACCTTC.

This clonotype was counted between two and nine times. The chain joins TRBV4-1 to TRBJ1-5; D possibly corresponds to TRBD1 (6 bases). The V and J ends lost 3 bases and 6 bases respectively, with 9 bases between them. The length of the CDR3 is 13 residues. Per germline, CDR1 MGHRA and CDR2 YSYEKL. The CDR3 coding sequence is TGCGCCAGCAGCCAGGAGGGGGTTCAGCCCCAGCATTTT. Its translation is CASSQEGVQPQHF.

The chain recombines TRBV30 with TRBJ1-1; D might be TRBD1 (6 bases). V was pared by 5 bases and J by 10 bases, with 26 bases between. Looked up from germline, CDR1 is GTSNPN and CDR2 is SVGIG (reference sequence). The CDR3 contains 15 residues. CDR3 sequence (DNA): TGTGCCTGGCGGCCGGGGGGCCGGAATGTGGCTGGAGCTTTCTTT. This translates into CAWRPGGRNVAGAFF.

This clonotype was seen a handful of times. V and J are TRBV12-3 or TRBV12-4 and TRBJ1-5; unclear D gene. This CDR3 has 12 residues. Trimming removed 6 bases from V and 3 bases from J, with 6 bases in between. This CDR3 is CASRRNNQPQHF. CDR3 sequence (DNA): TGTGCCAGCAGGCGGAACAATCAGCCCCAGCATTTT.

The rearrangement links TRBV11-2 to TRBJ2-7, with 8 bases aligning to TRBD1. Germline values: CDR1 SGHAT, CDR2 FQNNGV. This CDR3 is built from 14 residues. DNA for the CDR3: TGTGCCAGCAGCCGGACAGGGAGCTCCTGCGAGCAGTACGTC. Protein: CASSRTGSSCEQYV.

This clonotype was detected only a few times. The chain links TRBV7-3 to TRBJ2-6, with 8 positions matching TRBD1. The germline CDR1 and CDR2 sequences are SGHTA and FQGTGA. The V and J ends lost 7 bases and 0 bases, in that order; junction bases with no gene match: 11. The length of the CDR3 is 18 residues. The CDR3 DNA reads as TGTGCCAGCACGTTACGGGACAGGTTTATCTCTGGGGCCAACGTCCTGACTTTC. It encodes CASTLRDRFISGANVLTF.

This clonotype was detected ten times or more. The genes are TRBV5-4 and TRBJ2-7, with D possibly being TRBD1 (6 bases). V was clipped by 5 bases and J by 1 base, with 16 bases between them. The CDR3 contains 15 residues. Germline loops: CDR1 SGHNT, CDR2 YYREEE (reference sequence). CDR3 nucleotide sequence: TGTGCCAGCAGTCCGGGACATGGATCTTCCTACGAGCAGTACTTC. It specifies CASSPGHGSSYEQYF. Variable domain in full (rest from reference TRBV5-4 and TRBJ2-7): ETGVTQSPTHLIKTRGQQVTLRCSSQSGHNTVSWYQQALGQGPQFIFQYYREEENGRGNFPPRFSGLQFPNYSSELNVNALELDDSALYLCASSPGHGSSYEQYFGPGTRLTVT.

The V gene is TRBV6-5, the J gene TRBJ1-2, with 7 bases aligning to TRBD1. J lost 2 bases, V lost 4 bases, and 4 bases had no gene match. Germline CDR1 is MNHEY and CDR2 is SVGAGI. The CDR3 has 14 amino acids. The CDR3 loop is CASSFQGDNYGYTF. In nucleotides, the CDR3 is TGTGCCAGCAGTTTTCAGGGGGACAACTATGGCTACACCTTC.

This clonotype was counted many times. The V and J genes are TRBV6-6 and TRBJ1-2, with unresolved D. Germline values: CDR1 MNHNY, CDR2 SVGAGI (reference sequence). V was pared by 0 bases and J by 6 bases, with 11 bases between. CDR3 length equals 14 residues. As DNA, the CDR3 is TGTGCCAGCAGTTACTCGGCTGGGATCGATGGCTACACCTTC. Its translation: CASSYSAGIDGYTF.

This clonotype turned up a few times. The genes are TRBV4-1 and TRBJ1-1, with D hard to call. Germline V CDR1 and CDR2: MGHRA, YSYEKL. V lost 7 bases to trimming and J lost 0 bases, with 18 bases between them. This CDR3 is built from 16 residues. The CDR3 DNA reads TGCGCCAGCACTTTTCGTCCGGCGGCGTTGAACACTGAAGCTTTCTTT. Protein product: CASTFRPAALNTEAFF.

Written as DNA, the CDR3 is TGTGCCACCAGCACCACCCCGGCAGATAGCTCCTACAATGAGCAGTTCTTC. Translated: CATSTTPADSSYNEQFF. The rearrangement joins TRBV15 to TRBJ2-1; D gene unclear. Germline lookup yields CDR1 LNHNV and CDR2 YYDKDF (reference sequence). The CDR3 has 17 amino acids. The germline V and J ends were trimmed by 4 bases and 0 bases, with 16 bases remaining between them.

This clonotype was counted a few times. V gene TRBV5-5 combines with J gene TRBJ2-7; 7 bases line up with TRBD1. Germline V gene data show CDR1 as SGHKS and CDR2 as YYEKEE (reference sequence). Losses at the gene ends were 2 bases for V and 0 bases for J; bases not matched to a gene: 5. There are 15 residues in the CDR3. The CDR3 here is CASSFEAGGSYEQYV. The CDR3 DNA is TGTGCCAGCAGCTTCGAGGCAGGGGGCTCCTACGAGCAGTACGTC.

In this sample, this clonotype turned up many times. V and J are TRBV5-1 and TRBJ2-3; D may be TRBD2 (5 bases). Germline V gives CDR1 SGHRS, CDR2 YFSETQ. V dropped 4 bases and J dropped 6 bases, with 21 bases sitting between them. This CDR3 has 16 residues. The CDR3 bases are TGCGCCAGCAGCCCGACACGGGATGAAGTTCCGGATACGCAGTATTTT. This gives the protein CASSPTRDEVPDTQYF.